This TCR beta chain was profiled in a study of response to subunit inactivated influenza vaccine. This clonotype was seen a few times. This CDR3 comprises 16 residues. Losses at the gene ends were 4 bases for V and 3 bases for J; bases not matched to a gene: 11. Germline-derived CDR1 and CDR2 are SEHNR and FQNEAQ (reference sequence). TCRdb processed the RT-PCR reads anew with MiXCR; each CDR3 protein has one entry. The data contain about 620,000 distinct CDR3 sequences, about 10% of them singletons. A further study also used this sample, focusing on T cells expressing NK-cell markers. That source notes: Generation of TCR beta cDNA was performed by 5'RACE template switching incorporating UMIs. Sequencing covered eight donors, seven HCMV-seropositive and one seronegative. Sorting was restricted to alpha-beta TCR T cells by an anti-gamma-delta TCR antibody in several experiments. Among CD8+ T cells from 5 to 7 donors, dominant NKG2C+ clonotypes accounted for roughly 1.0-7.0%. There were several donors in whom these clonotypes also led the CD3+CD56-NKG2C+ fraction.

This clonotype originated in a man aged 45-65 years who received an inactivated influenza vaccine. The gene calls are TRBV7-9 and TRBJ1-1; 7 bases agree with TRBD1. Sequences were derived from PBMCs from blood, sampled on the day of vaccination. The CDR3 is CASSSLDRPIYTEAFF. The CDR3 DNA is TGTGCCAGCAGCTCCCTGGACAGGCCAATATACACTGAAGCTTTCTTT.